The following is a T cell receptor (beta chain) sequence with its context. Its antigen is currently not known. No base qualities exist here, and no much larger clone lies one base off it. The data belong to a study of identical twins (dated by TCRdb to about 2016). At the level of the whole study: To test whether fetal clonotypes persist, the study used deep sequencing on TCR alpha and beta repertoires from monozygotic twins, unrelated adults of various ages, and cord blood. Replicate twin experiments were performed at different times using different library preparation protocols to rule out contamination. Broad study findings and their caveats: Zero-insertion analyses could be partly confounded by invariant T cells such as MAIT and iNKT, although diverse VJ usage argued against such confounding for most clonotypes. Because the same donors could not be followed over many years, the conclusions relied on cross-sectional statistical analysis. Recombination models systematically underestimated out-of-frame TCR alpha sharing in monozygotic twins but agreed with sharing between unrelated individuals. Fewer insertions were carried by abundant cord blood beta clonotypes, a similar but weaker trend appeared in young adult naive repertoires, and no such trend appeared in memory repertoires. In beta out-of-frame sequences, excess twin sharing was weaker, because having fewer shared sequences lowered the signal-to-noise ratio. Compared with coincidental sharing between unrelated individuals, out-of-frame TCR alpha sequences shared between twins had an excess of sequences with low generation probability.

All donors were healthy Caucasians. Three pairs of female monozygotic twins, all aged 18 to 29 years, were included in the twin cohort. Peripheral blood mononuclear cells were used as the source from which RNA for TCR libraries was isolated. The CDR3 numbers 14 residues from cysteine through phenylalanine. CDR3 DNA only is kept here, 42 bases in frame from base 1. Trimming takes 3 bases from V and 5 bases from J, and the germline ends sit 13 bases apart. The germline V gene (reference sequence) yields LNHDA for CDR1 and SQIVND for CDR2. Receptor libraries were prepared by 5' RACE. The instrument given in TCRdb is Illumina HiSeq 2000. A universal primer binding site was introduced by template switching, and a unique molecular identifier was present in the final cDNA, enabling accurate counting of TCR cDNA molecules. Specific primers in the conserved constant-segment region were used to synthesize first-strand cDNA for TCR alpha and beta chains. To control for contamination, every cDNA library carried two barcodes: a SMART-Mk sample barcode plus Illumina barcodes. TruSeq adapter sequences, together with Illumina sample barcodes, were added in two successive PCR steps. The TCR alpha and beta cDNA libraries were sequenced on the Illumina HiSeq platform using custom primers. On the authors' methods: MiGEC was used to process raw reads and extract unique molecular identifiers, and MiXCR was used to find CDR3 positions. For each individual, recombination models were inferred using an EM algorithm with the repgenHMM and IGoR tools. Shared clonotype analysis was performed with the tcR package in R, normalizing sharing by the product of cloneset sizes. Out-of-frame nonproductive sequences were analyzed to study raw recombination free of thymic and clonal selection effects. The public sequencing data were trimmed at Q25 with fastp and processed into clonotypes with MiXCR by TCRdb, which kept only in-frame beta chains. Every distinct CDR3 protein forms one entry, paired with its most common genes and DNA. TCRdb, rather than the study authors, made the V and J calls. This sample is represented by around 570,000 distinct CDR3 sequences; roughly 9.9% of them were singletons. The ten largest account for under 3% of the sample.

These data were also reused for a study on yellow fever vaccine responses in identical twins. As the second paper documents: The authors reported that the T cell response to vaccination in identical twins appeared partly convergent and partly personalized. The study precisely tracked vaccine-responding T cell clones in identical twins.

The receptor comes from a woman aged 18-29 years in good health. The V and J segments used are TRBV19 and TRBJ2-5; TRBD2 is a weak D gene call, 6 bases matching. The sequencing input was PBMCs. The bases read TGTGCCAGTAGTATTGGGTCAGGAGGGGAGACCCAGTACTTC. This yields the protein CASSIGSGGETQYF.